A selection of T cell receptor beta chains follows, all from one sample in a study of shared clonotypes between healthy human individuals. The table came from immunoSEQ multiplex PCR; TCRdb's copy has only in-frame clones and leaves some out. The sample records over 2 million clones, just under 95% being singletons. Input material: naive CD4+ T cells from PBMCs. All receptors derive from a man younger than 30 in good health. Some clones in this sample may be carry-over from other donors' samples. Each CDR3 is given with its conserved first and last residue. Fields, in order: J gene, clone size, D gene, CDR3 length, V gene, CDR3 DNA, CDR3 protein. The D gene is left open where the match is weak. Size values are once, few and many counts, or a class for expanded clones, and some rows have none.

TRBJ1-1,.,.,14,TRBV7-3,TGTGCCAGCAGCCCTAGGGACACGAACACTGAAGCTTTCTTT,CASSPRDTNTEAFF
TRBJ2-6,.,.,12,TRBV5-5,TGTGCCAGCAGCGGGGACACCAACGTCCTGACTTTC,CASSGDTNVLTF
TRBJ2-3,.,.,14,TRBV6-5,TGTGCCAGCAGGAGGTCCCAGGGGCGGGATACGCAGTATTTT,CASRRSQGRDTQYF
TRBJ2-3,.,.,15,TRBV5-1,TGCGCCAGCGGGGACGGCGACCAGAGCACAGATACGCAGTATTTT,CASGDGDQSTDTQYF
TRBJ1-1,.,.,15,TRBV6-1,TGTGCCAGCAGTGATTCTGGGGGCGCGGCTCAAGTAGCTTTCTTT,CASSDSGGAAQVAFF
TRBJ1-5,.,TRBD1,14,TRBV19,TGTGCCAGTAGTACCGACAGGGCAAATCAGCCCCAGCATTTT,CASSTDRANQPQHF
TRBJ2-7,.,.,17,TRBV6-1,TGTGCCAGCAGTGCAGGGTTGGGCGGTCCACACTCCTACGAGCAGTACTTC,CASSAGLGGPHSYEQYF
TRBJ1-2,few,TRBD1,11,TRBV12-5,TGTGCTAGTGTCAACAGGGGTGGCTACACCTTC,CASVNRGGYTF
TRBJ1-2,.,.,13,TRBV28,TGTGCCAGCAGCCCCGGGGCTAACTATGGCTACACCTTC,CASSPGANYGYTF
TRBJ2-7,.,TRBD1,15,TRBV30,TGCGCCTGGAGGAGTTGGGACAGGGGACTTTACGAGCAGTACTTC,CAWRSWDRGLYEQYF
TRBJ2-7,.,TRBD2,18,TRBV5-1,TGCGCCAGCAGCTACGGGACTAGCGGGGCTGGGTTATCCTACGAGCAGTACTTC,CASSYGTSGAGLSYEQYF
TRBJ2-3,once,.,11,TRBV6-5,TGTGCGAGCCGGAGGGAAGATACGCAGTATTTT,CASRREDTQYF
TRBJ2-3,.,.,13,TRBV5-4,TGTGCCAGCAGCTTGGGAGGGGAAGATACGCAGTATTTT,CASSLGGEDTQYF
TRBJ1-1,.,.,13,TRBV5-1,TGCGCCAGCAGCCCGACCGGAGACACTGAAGCTTTCTTT,CASSPTGDTEAFF
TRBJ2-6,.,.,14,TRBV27,TGTGCCAGCAGTTTCCGTGCTGGGGCCAACGTCCTGACTTTC,CASSFRAGANVLTF
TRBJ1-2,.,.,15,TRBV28,TGTGCCAGCAGTTTATTATATCCGGGTCCCTATGGCTACACCTTC,CASSLLYPGPYGYTF
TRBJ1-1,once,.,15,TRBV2,TGTGCCAGCAGCGCCAGGGAATCGGGTTTCACTGAAGCTTTCTTT,CASSARESGFTEAFF
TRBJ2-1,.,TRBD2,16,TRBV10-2,TGCGCCAGCATAGGGACTAGCGGGAGTTCCTACAATGAGCAGTTCTTC,CASIGTSGSSYNEQFF
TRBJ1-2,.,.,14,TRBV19,TGTGCCAGTAGTATAGGATGGAGCGGGAGTCAGCACACCTTC,CASSIGWSGSQHTF
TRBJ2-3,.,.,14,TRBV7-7,TGTGCCAGCAGCTCAGGGACCCACACAGATACGCAGTATTTT,CASSSGTHTDTQYF
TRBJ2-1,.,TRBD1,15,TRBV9,TGTGCCAGCAGCTTACGACAGGGGGGATACAATGAGCAGTTCTTC,CASSLRQGGYNEQFF
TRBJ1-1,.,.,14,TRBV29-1,TGCAGCGTGAAGGGGACCCTGATGAACACTGAAGCTTTCTTT,CSVKGTLMNTEAFF
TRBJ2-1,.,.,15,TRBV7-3,TGTGCCAGCAGCCGGACCGAGAGCTCCTACAATGAGCAGTTCTTC,CASSRTESSYNEQFF
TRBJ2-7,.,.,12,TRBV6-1,TGTGCCAGCAGAGCCCTCGGGGCCGAGCAGTACTTC,CASRALGAEQYF
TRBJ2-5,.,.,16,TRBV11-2,TGTGCCAGCAGCTTAGGGGCCTGGGGGGAAGAGGAGACCCAGTACTTC,CASSLGAWGEEETQYF
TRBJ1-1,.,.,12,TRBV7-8,TGTGCCAGCAGCTTATTTCCGGAGCGAGCTTTCTTT,CASSLFPERAFF
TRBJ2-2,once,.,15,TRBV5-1,TGCGCCAGCAGCTTGGGGGACCCGAACACCGGGGAGCTGTTTTTT,CASSLGDPNTGELFF
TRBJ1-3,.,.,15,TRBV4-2,TGTGCCAGCAGCCAAGATTGGAAGGTTAGAAACACCATATATTTT,CASSQDWKVRNTIYF
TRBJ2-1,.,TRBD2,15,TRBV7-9,TGTGCCAGCAGCCTCGGAATAGCGGGAACCGATGAGCAGTTCTTC,CASSLGIAGTDEQFF
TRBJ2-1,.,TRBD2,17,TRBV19,TGTGCCAGTAGTATTAGGGCTAGCGGAATTAGTTACAATGAGCAGTTCTTC,CASSIRASGISYNEQFF
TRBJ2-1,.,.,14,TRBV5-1,TGCGCCAGCAGCGCGGGACTTAGTAACAATGAGCAGTTCTTC,CASSAGLSNNEQFF
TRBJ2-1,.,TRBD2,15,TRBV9,TGTGCCAGCAGCGTCGGGACTAGCGGGAGCAATGAGCAGTTCTTC,CASSVGTSGSNEQFF
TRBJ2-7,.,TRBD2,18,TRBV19,TGTGCCAGTAGTAGGGGGACTAGCGGGCTCCGGCTATCCTACGAGCAGTACTTC,CASSRGTSGLRLSYEQYF
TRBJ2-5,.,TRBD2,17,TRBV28,TGTGCCAGCAGTTTATTACCTCAAGCGGGAGGGCCGGACGTTCAGTACTTC,CASSLLPQAGGPDVQYF
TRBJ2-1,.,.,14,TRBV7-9,TGTGCCAGCAGCTTAGAGTGGGGAGACAATGAGCAGTTCTTC,CASSLEWGDNEQFF
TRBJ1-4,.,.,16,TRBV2,TGTGCCAGCAGTAGACTCGGTGGCTCAGACCTGGAAAAACTGTTTTTT,CASSRLGGSDLEKLFF
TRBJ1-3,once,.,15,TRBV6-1,TGTGCCAGCAGGACCCGGGACACGTACGGAAACACCATATATTTT,CASRTRDTYGNTIYF
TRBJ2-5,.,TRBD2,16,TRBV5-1,TGCGCCAGCAGCTTGGAAGGACTAGCGGGCCAAGAGACCCAGTACTTC,CASSLEGLAGQETQYF
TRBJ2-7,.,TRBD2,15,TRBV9,TGTGCCAGCAGCGTAGGGGGACTAACCTCAGGAGAGCAGTACTTC,CASSVGGLTSGEQYF
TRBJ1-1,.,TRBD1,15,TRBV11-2,TGTGCCAGCAGCTTAGAGGGGACAGTTAACACTGAAGCTTTCTTT,CASSLEGTVNTEAFF
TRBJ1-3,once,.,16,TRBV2,TGTGCCAGCAGAAACCGGGACTCAAGCTCTGGAAACACCATATATTTT,CASRNRDSSSGNTIYF
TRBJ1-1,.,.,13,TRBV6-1,TGTGCCAGCACCGACACTCCTGGGACGGGAGCTTTCTTT,CASTDTPGTGAFF
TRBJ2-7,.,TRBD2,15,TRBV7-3,TGTGCCAGCAGCTTGACCCCGGGACTAGGGAGGGAGCAGTACTTC,CASSLTPGLGREQYF